The 6 T cell receptor beta chains given below trace back to one sample, sequenced in a study of T cells in Graves' hyperthyroidism and ophthalmopathy. Amplification yielded TCR beta CDR3 regions, with RNA transcripts as the source. With the HTBI primer set, the TCR CDR3 went through a first round of RT-PCR. TCRdb re-derived calls from the multiplex PCR reads in MiXCR, one entry per CDR3 protein. The profile shows about 250,000 distinct CDR3 sequences, over 20% of them singletons. What was sequenced was blood. The receptors derive from a man aged 30 to 45 with Graves' ophthalmopathy.

In this sample, this clonotype turned up many times. This chain links TRBV20-1 with TRBJ2-7; possibly TRBD2 for D (7 bases). V shed 0 bases and J shed 3 bases, with 15 bases lying between them. The CDR3 is 15 residues long. The germline V gene has CDR1 DFQATT and CDR2 SNEGSKA (reference sequence). The CDR3 region is CSARDGGLGGYEQYF. The DNA of the CDR3 is TGCAGTGCTAGAGATGGAGGACTAGGGGGCTACGAGCAGTACTTC.

The rearrangement uses TRBV2 and TRBJ2-7; D might be TRBD1 (6 bases). Germline V lookup: CDR1 SNHLY, CDR2 FYNNEI. The CDR3 consists of 12 residues. V was pared by 7 bases and J by 2 bases, with 9 bases between. For the CDR3, the DNA is TGTGCCAGCAAGGGACACCCCTACGAGCAGTACTTC. Amino acid sequence: CASKGHPYEQYF.

This clonotype was counted at least ten times. The chain has TRBV19 and TRBJ2-1, with D hard to call. The length of the CDR3 is 16 residues. Germline V gives CDR1 LNHDA, CDR2 SQIVND (reference sequence). V was trimmed by 5 bases and J by 13 bases, leaving 27 bases between them. The CDR3 protein is CASSPLVGRSPPLQFF. For the CDR3, the DNA is TGTGCCAGTAGTCCTCTGGTGGGAAGATCCCCTCCCCTACAGTTCTTC.

The J gene is TRBJ2-7, the V gene TRBV30; 9 bases align to TRBD1. This CDR3 comprises 13 residues. Germline assignment: CDR1 GTSNPN and CDR2 SVGIG (reference sequence). J lost 2 bases, V lost 6 bases, and 5 bases had no gene match. CDR3 sequence (DNA): TGTGCCTGCAAGGGACAGGGCCCCTACGAGCAGTACTTC. Protein: CACKGQGPYEQYF.

This clonotype has a count of ten or more. V gene TRBV7-8 combines with J gene TRBJ2-1, with a tentative D call TRBD2 (6 bases). CDR1 and CDR2 (germline): SGHVS, FQNEAQ. The V end was cut by 1 base, the J end by 9 bases, with 22 bases between. The CDR3 sequence is 17 residues long. The CDR3 loop is CASSLVGGAEGSIEQFF. The CDR3 coding sequence is TGTGCCAGCAGCTTAGTTGGAGGAGCGGAGGGGTCAATTGAGCAGTTCTTC.

This clonotype came up many times. This chain uses TRBV6-1 with TRBJ2-3; D not resolved. Trimming removed 7 bases at V and 4 bases at J, with 9 bases between. Germline V gene sequence: CDR1 MNHNS, CDR2 SASEGT. The CDR3 contains 12 residues. The CDR3 bases are TGTGCCAGCATTAAGGGTGCAGATACGCAGTATTTT. It encodes CASIKGADTQYF.